The next 30 T cell receptor beta chains were all read from a single sample in a study of control samples from healthy donors and cancer patients. The table came from immunoSEQ multiplex PCR; TCRdb's copy has only in-frame clones and leaves some out. Here the sample spans over 100,000 clones, 92% being singletons. Source material: blood. The receptors here all came from a man between 18 and 29 years old in good health.

The chain couples TRBV11-2 to TRBJ2-5; no clear D. In germline, CDR1 is SGHAT, CDR2 FQNNGV. V lost 0 bases, J lost 5 bases, and 13 bases lay in between. The CDR3 is 15 amino acids. CDR3 nucleotides: TGTGCCAGCAGCTTAGATCCCCTCCGGTGGGAGACCCAGTACTTC. Translating gives CASSLDPLRWETQYF.

This chain links TRBV11-3 with TRBJ1-3; D remains unclear. From germline, CDR1 is SGHNT and CDR2 YENEEA. This CDR3 comprises 16 residues. Trimming took 1 base from V and 0 from J, leaving 10 bases between them. The CDR3: CASSLGGDFSGNTIYF. The CDR3, as DNA: TGTGCCAGCAGCTTAGGCGGAGACTTCTCTGGAAACACCATATATTTT.

This clone was observed a few times. This chain connects TRBV5-4 to TRBJ2-3; no firm D call. Trimming took 6 bases from V and 0 from J, leaving 17 bases between them. Germline lookup yields CDR1 SGHNT and CDR2 YYREEE (reference sequence). The CDR3 spans 16 residues. CDR3 loop: CASTLNPSRSTDTQYF. Here the CDR3 DNA reads TGTGCCAGCACCCTTAATCCCTCCAGAAGCACAGATACGCAGTATTTT.

The chain couples TRBV10-3 to TRBJ2-1; no definite D call. The CDR3 loop spans 14 amino acids. CDR1 ENHRY and CDR2 SYGVKD come from the germline V gene. Deletions cut 10 bases from V and 5 bases from J, with 18 bases between. The CDR3 reads CATVDSVENNEQFF. The CDR3 region has the DNA TGTGCCACCGTAGATTCAGTCGAGAACAATGAGCAGTTCTTC.

This clone appeared a few times. V gene TRBV7-9 combines with J gene TRBJ1-2, with a possible D match to TRBD1 (6 bases). V lost 5 bases and J lost 4, with 14 bases in between. Germline V CDR1 and CDR2: SEHNR, FQNEAQ (reference sequence). The CDR3 extends over 14 amino acids. This chain's CDR3 is CASSLGPGAYGYTF. The CDR3 region has the DNA TGTGCCAGCAGCCTAGGCCCAGGGGCCTATGGCTACACCTTC.

Only one count was recorded for this clone. The J gene is TRBJ1-3, the V gene TRBV12-3 or TRBV12-4; D unclear. There are 12 residues in the CDR3. V lost 3 bases, J lost 4 bases, and 4 bases lay in between. The CDR3 nucleotides are TGTGCCAGCAGTTTGAGAGGAAACACCATATATTTT. Translation: CASSLRGNTIYF.

V gene TRBV18 combines with J gene TRBJ2-5; D might be TRBD1 or TRBD2, each matching 7 bases. V lost 2 bases and J 4 bases, leaving 11 bases between the germline ends. CDR1 and CDR2 from the germline V gene are KGHSH and LQKENI. The CDR3 covers 14 residues. Here the CDR3 DNA reads TGTGCCAGCTCACCAAGCAGGGGGGGAGAGACCCAGTACTTC. Its protein is CASSPSRGGETQYF. Complete variable domain (other parts from reference TRBV18 and TRBJ2-5): NAGVMQNPRHLVRRRGQEARLRCSPMKGHSHVYWYRQLPEEGLKFMVYLQKENIIDESGMPKERFSAEFPKEGPSILRIQQVVRGDSAAYFCASSPSRGGETQYFGPGTRLLVL.

V gene TRBV6-5 combines with J gene TRBJ1-3, with D perhaps matching TRBD1 (5 bases). V lost 5 bases, J lost 0 bases, and 8 bases lay in between. CDR1 and CDR2 (germline): MNHEY, SVGAGI. The CDR3 covers 14 residues. CDR3 residues: CASSPGHSGNTIYF. The CDR3 DNA is TGTGCCAGCAGTCCAGGGCACTCTGGAAACACCATATATTTT.

The V gene is TRBV9, the J gene TRBJ2-5, with 9 bases fitting TRBD2. The CDR3 contains 18 residues. The V gene's germline CDR1 is SGDLS and CDR2 YYNGEE. The J segment lost 5 bases and the V segment lost 0 bases, leaving 14 bases of the junction unmatched. CDR3 nucleotides: TGTGCCAGCAGCGTAGGGGCTAGCGGGCCCGCGGGGGGGGAGACCCAGTACTTC. It translates to CASSVGASGPAGGETQYF.

The chain couples TRBV19 to TRBJ1-1, with D possibly being TRBD1 (5 bases). The CDR3 sequence is 13 residues long. Deletions cut 5 bases from V and 10 bases from J, with 17 bases between. Germline CDR1 and CDR2: LNHDA and SQIVND (reference sequence). In DNA form, the CDR3 reads TGTGCCAGTAGTGGGGGAACGGCACTTTCAGCTTTCTTT. This translates into CASSGGTALSAFF.

The chain links TRBV5-5 to TRBJ2-2; 8 bases align to TRBD1. Germline values: CDR1 SGHKS, CDR2 YYEKEE (reference sequence). V gave up 1 base and J gave up 6 bases; unmatched junction bases: 5. This CDR3 contains 15 residues. The CDR3 DNA reads TGTGCCAGCAGCTTGCCGGGACAGGAATCCGGGGAGCTGTTTTTT. It yields the protein CASSLPGQESGELFF. Combining the CDR3 with reference TRBV5-5 and TRBJ2-2 gives the whole variable domain DAGVTQSPTHLIKTRGQQVTLRCSPISGHKSVSWYQQVLGQGPQFIFQYYEKEERGRGNFPDRFSARQFPNYSSELNVNALLLGDSALYLCASSLPGQESGELFFGEGSRLTVL.

A few counts support this clone. V is TRBV9 and J is TRBJ2-3; weak D call: TRBD1 (5 bases). The CDR3 consists of 16 residues. Germline CDR1 reads SGDLS; CDR2 reads YYNGEE. Trimming pared 4 bases from V and 2 bases from J, leaving 17 bases between. This CDR3 is CASSFSGNRLTDTQYF. CDR3 DNA sequence: TGTGCCAGCAGCTTCTCAGGGAACCGACTCACAGATACGCAGTATTTT.

The chain couples TRBV3-1 (or the pseudogene TRBV3-2) to TRBJ1-6; D uncertain. The germline CDR1 and CDR2 sequences are LGHDT and YNNKEL (reference sequence). The CDR3 has 15 residues. V dropped 1 base and J dropped 7 bases, with 11 bases sitting between them. In DNA, the CDR3 is TGTGCCAGCAGCCAAGGGTCCCTCGAAAATTCACCCCTCCACTTT. It yields the protein CASSQGSLENSPLHF.

This sequence joins TRBV10-1 and TRBJ2-2; D remains unclear. The CDR3 covers 15 residues. V dropped 3 bases and J dropped 3 bases, with 11 bases sitting between them. Germline V gives CDR1 WNHNN, CDR2 SYGVQD (reference sequence). DNA for the CDR3: TGCGCCAGCAGTGATGGGTCCTCGGACACCGGGGAGCTGTTTTTT. Translating it yields CASSDGSSDTGELFF.

This chain joins TRBV6-5 and TRBJ1-3; D is possibly TRBD1 (5 bases). Germline CDR1 and CDR2: MNHEY and SVGAGI. The CDR3 totals 13 residues. V was clipped by 6 bases and J by 4 bases, with 10 bases between them. CDR3 loop: CASRGLGGNTIYF. CDR3 nucleotide sequence: TGTGCCAGCAGGGGACTCGGAGGAAACACCATATATTTT.

J is TRBJ2-7 and V is TRBV19; D possibly corresponds to TRBD2 (5 bases). Germline V gene lookup returns CDR1 LNHDA and CDR2 SQIVND (reference sequence). There are 12 residues in the CDR3. V lost 3 bases to trimming and J lost 5 bases, with 8 bases between them. In nucleotides, the CDR3 is TGTGCCAGTAGTATTATCGGGGACGAGCAGTACTTC. Its protein is CASSIIGDEQYF.

The chain's CDR3 is CASSSGLAGGLGNEQFF. CDR3 nucleotide sequence: TGTGCCAGCAGCTCGGGACTAGCGGGCGGGCTAGGCAATGAGCAGTTCTTC. The chain joins TRBV11-3 to TRBJ2-1; 12 bases line up with TRBD2. This CDR3 is 17 amino acids long. After removal of 4 bases from V and 6 bases from J, the junction contained 10 bases not matched to a gene. Germline-derived CDR1 and CDR2 are SGHNT and YENEEA.

The V call is TRBV19, the J call TRBJ2-4; no definite D call. CDR1 and CDR2 (germline): LNHDA, SQIVND (reference sequence). This CDR3 is built from 14 residues. V gave up 6 bases and J gave up 5 bases, with 14 bases separating them. The CDR3 DNA reads as TGTGCCAGTAGCTACCGGAATCCTCAAAACATTCAGTACTTC. Translating gives CASSYRNPQNIQYF.

The V and J genes are TRBV20-1 and TRBJ2-3; 12 bases line up with TRBD2. The CDR3 is 17 amino acids. Per germline, CDR1 DFQATT and CDR2 SNEGSKA (reference sequence). Losses at the gene ends were 3 bases for V and 1 base for J; bases not matched to a gene: 8. CDR3 sequence: CSASSLAGGIRTDTQYF. In DNA, the CDR3 is TGCAGTGCTAGTAGTCTAGCGGGGGGGATACGCACAGATACGCAGTATTTT.

The rearrangement joins TRBV6-6 to TRBJ1-1; D possibly corresponds to TRBD1 (5 bases). Trimming stripped 7 bases from V and 6 bases from J, with 18 bases between. The CDR3 has 14 amino acids. Germline V gene data show CDR1 as MNHNY and CDR2 as SVGAGI (reference sequence). CDR3 nucleotide sequence: TGTGCCAGCACTAACCGGGGGGGATGGGCTGAAGCTTTCTTT. It encodes CASTNRGGWAEAFF.

The gene calls are TRBV18 and TRBJ2-1; no reliable D call. Trimming left V 8 bases short and J 7 bases short, with 15 bases between. This CDR3 has 13 residues. Per the germline V gene, CDR1 is KGHSH and CDR2 is LQKENI. The chain's CDR3 is CASRSELRNEQFF. The CDR3, as DNA: TGTGCCAGCCGTTCGGAGTTGAGGAATGAGCAGTTCTTC.

V usage is TRBV29-1 and J usage is TRBJ2-7; D might be TRBD1 (5 bases). CDR3 length equals 14 residues. The germline CDR1 and CDR2 sequences are SQVTM and ANQGSEA. The germline V and J ends were trimmed by 4 bases and 1 base, with 14 bases remaining between them. The CDR3 nucleotides are TGCAGCGTTGGGGCAGGGTTGCATTCCTACGAGCAGTACTTC. Amino acids: CSVGAGLHSYEQYF.

The chain couples TRBV28 to TRBJ1-4; TRBD1 matches at 9 bases. Trimming at V came to 5 bases and at J to 7 bases, leaving 8 bases not matched to a gene. This CDR3 region has 15 residues. Germline CDR1 and CDR2: MDHEN and SYDVKM. The CDR3 spells CASSASGTGLEKLFF. CDR3 DNA sequence: TGTGCCAGCAGTGCTTCCGGGACAGGGCTTGAAAAACTGTTTTTT.

The chain recombines TRBV12-5 with TRBJ1-2, with D perhaps matching TRBD1 (6 bases). CDR1 is LGHNT and CDR2 is FRNRAP in the germline V gene. Trimming shortened V by 5 bases and J by 7 bases, and 17 bases separated the two germline ends. The CDR3 contains 14 residues. This chain's CDR3 is CASGQPRGGFGYTF. CDR3 nucleotide sequence: TGTGCTAGTGGTCAGCCGCGCGGGGGCTTTGGCTACACCTTC.

This sequence joins TRBV12-3 or TRBV12-4 and TRBJ2-7; D is unclear. With 4 bases removed from V and 1 base from J, the gap between germline ends came to 5 bases. The CDR3 sequence is 12 residues long. The DNA for the CDR3 is TGTGCCAGCAGTTCCCGGTCCTACGAGCAGTACTTC. Its protein product is CASSSRSYEQYF.

The CDR3 DNA follows: TGTGCCTCAAAGCGGGGGGCGGTAGAGACCCAGTACTTC. It specifies CASKRGAVETQYF. This chain links TRBV12-3 or TRBV12-4 with TRBJ2-5, with 9 bases aligning to TRBD2. V trimming: 11 bases; J trimming: 4 bases; junction bases outside the gene matches: 8. The CDR3 is 13 amino acids.

This chain joins TRBV4-1 and TRBJ2-3; no firm D call. CDR3 length equals 14 residues. Germline V lookup: CDR1 MGHRA, CDR2 YSYEKL. The germline V and J ends were trimmed by 1 base and 5 bases, with 10 bases remaining between them. The CDR3 bases are TGCGCCAGCAGCCAAGTGTACCTAAGAGATACGCAGTATTTT. This sequence encodes CASSQVYLRDTQYF.

The J gene is TRBJ1-1, the V gene TRBV5-4; D not certain. With 2 bases removed from V and 3 bases from J, the gap between germline ends came to 11 bases. This CDR3 spans 14 amino acids. CDR1 is SGHNT, CDR2 YYREEE, per germline (reference sequence). The CDR3 sequence is CASSFMDRHTEAFF. The CDR3, as DNA: TGTGCCAGCAGCTTTATGGACCGCCACACTGAAGCTTTCTTT.

The rearrangement uses TRBV9 and TRBJ2-3; the match to TRBD1 covers 12 bases. The CDR3 loop spans 15 amino acids. With 4 bases clipped from V and 6 bases from J, the junction kept 6 bases outside the gene matches. Germline V lookup: CDR1 SGDLS, CDR2 YYNGEE. The CDR3 region is CASSISGTGGDTQYF. The CDR3 DNA follows: TGTGCCAGCAGCATCTCCGGGACAGGGGGCGATACGCAGTATTTT.

V usage is TRBV7-9 and J usage is TRBJ1-1; the match to TRBD1 covers 7 bases. Germline CDR1 is SEHNR and CDR2 is FQNEAQ (reference sequence). With 8 bases clipped from V and 4 bases from J, the junction kept 19 bases outside the gene matches. This CDR3 comprises 17 residues. This CDR3 reads CASSLGQLKGAGTEAFF. CDR3 DNA sequence: TGTGCCAGCTCCTTAGGTCAACTAAAGGGGGCCGGCACTGAAGCTTTCTTT. Using reference TRBV7-9 and TRBJ1-1 for the parts outside the CDR3, the full variable domain is DTGVSQNPRHKITKRGQNVTFRCDPISEHNRLYWYRQTLGQGPEFLTYFQNEAQLEKSRLLSDRFSAERPKGSFSTLEIQRTEQGDSAMYLCASSLGQLKGAGTEAFFGQGTRLTVV.